A selection of T cell receptor beta chains follows, all from one sample in a study of cytomegalovirus exposure and HLA in healthy donors. TCRdb's copy holds only in-frame clones and misses some; the assay was immunoSEQ multiplex PCR. Its table records around 190,000 clones. The sample consisted of PBMCs. These receptors were taken from a woman between 25 and 40 years old in good health and CMV-seropositive. CDR3s include the opening cysteine and the closing phenylalanine or tryptophan. D genes are given only for firm matches.

j_call d_call v_call cdr3_aa cdr3_nt
TRBJ2-7 TRBD1 TRBV2 CASSDPIRGEQGATYEQYF TGTGCCAGCAGTGACCCTATCCGTGGAGAACAGGGGGCTACCTACGAGCAGTACTTC
TRBJ2-1 TRBD2 TRBV9 CASSDPGLANNEQFF TGTGCCAGCAGCGATCCGGGACTAGCGAACAATGAGCAGTTCTTC
TRBJ1-2 NA TRBV2 CASIQNSNYGYTF TGTGCCAGCATCCAAAACTCTAACTATGGCTACACCTTC
TRBJ2-5 NA TRBV12-2 CASRTIGQIQETQYF TGTGCAAGTCGAACCATCGGACAGATACAAGAGACCCAGTACTTC
TRBJ1-5 NA TRBV15 CATSRDTGNLNQPQHF TGTGCCACCAGCAGAGATACGGGGAACCTTAATCAGCCCCAGCATTTT
TRBJ2-7 NA TRBV25-1 CASSDGRGSTFYF TGTGCCAGCAGTGATGGTAGGGGCAGCACCTTTTACTTC
TRBJ2-7 NA TRBV2 CASNAGQSYEQYF TGTGCCAGCAATGCGGGACAGTCCTACGAGCAGTACTTC
TRBJ2-6 NA TRBV6-5 CASSYWGRTGANVLTF TGTGCCAGCAGTTACTGGGGGCGAACTGGGGCCAACGTCCTGACTTTC
TRBJ2-3 TRBD2 TRBV5-4 CASTPGRGAGEGDTQYF TGTGCCAGCACCCCGGGACGGGGAGCGGGAGAAGGAGATACGCAGTATTTT
TRBJ2-7 TRBD2 TRBV6-1 CASSDSRGGYEQYF TGTGCCAGCAGTGATTCGCGGGGGGGATACGAGCAGTACTTC
TRBJ1-6 TRBD1 TRBV19 CASRRGQGGPLHF TGTGCCAGTAGGAGGGGACAGGGCGGGCCCCTCCACTTT
TRBJ1-1 NA TRBV7-2 CASSTRNTEAFF TGTGCCAGCAGCACCAGGAACACTGAAGCTTTCTTT
TRBJ1-1 TRBD1 TRBV28 CASSVRQGLSPDEAFF TGTGCCAGCAGTGTAAGACAGGGCTTGTCTCCGGATGAAGCTTTCTTT
TRBJ2-7 TRBD1 TRBV5-6 CASSPGSGGYEQYF TGTGCCAGCAGCCCTGGGTCAGGGGGCTACGAGCAGTACTTC
TRBJ1-5 NA TRBV6-6 CASSSTGSTSNQPQHF TGTGCCAGCAGTTCCACAGGGAGTACGAGCAATCAGCCCCAGCATTTT
TRBJ2-7 NA TRBV9 CASSVDGGDSYEQYF TGTGCCAGCAGCGTAGATGGCGGGGACTCCTACGAGCAGTACTTC
TRBJ1-4 NA TRBV9 CASSLTGGEKLFF TGTGCCAGCAGCTTAACAGGCGGTGAAAAACTGTTTTTT
TRBJ2-7 TRBD1 TRBV4-1 CASSQVRTGGYEQYF TGCGCCAGCAGCCAAGTCCGGACAGGGGGGTACGAGCAGTACTTC
TRBJ2-5 TRBD2 TRBV7-9 CASSSTGLAEGGQETQYF TGTGCCAGCAGCTCCACAGGACTAGCGGAGGGGGGGCAAGAGACCCAGTACTTC
TRBJ1-1 NA TRBV6-5 CASSYSWTFMNTEAFF TGTGCCAGCAGTTACTCGTGGACTTTCATGAACACTGAAGCTTTCTTT
TRBJ1-6 NA TRBV5-6 CASRRGGPPGDPYNSPLHF TGTGCCAGCAGACGGGGGGGGCCCCCAGGGGACCCCTATAATTCACCCCTCCACTTT
TRBJ2-5 TRBD2 TRBV30 CAWSVGLAFGTQYF TGTGCCTGGAGTGTCGGACTAGCGTTTGGGACCCAGTACTTC
TRBJ2-5 NA TRBV2 CAGSGTQGETQYF TGTGCCGGTTCCGGGACACAGGGAGAGACCCAGTACTTC
TRBJ1-4 TRBD1 TRBV5-1 CASSLEGGQGSTNEKLFF TGCGCCAGCAGCTTGGAAGGGGGACAGGGATCGACTAATGAAAAACTGTTTTTT
TRBJ1-4 NA TRBV19 CASSIGTRQKLFF TGTGCCAGTAGTATAGGGACACGGCAAAAACTGTTTTTT
TRBJ1-4 NA TRBV27 CASGVPGRPNEKLFF TGTGCCAGCGGGGTCCCGGGGAGGCCTAATGAAAAACTGTTTTTT
TRBJ1-2 NA TRBV10-3 CAISERGDYGYTF TGTGCCATCAGTGAGAGGGGCGACTATGGCTACACCTTC
TRBJ1-2 NA TRBV9 CASSVGWQASEWYTF TGTGCCAGCAGCGTAGGGTGGCAGGCTTCCGAGTGGTACACCTTC
TRBJ1-2 TRBD1 TRBV5-1 CASSLDRGRNGYTF TGCGCCAGCAGCTTGGACAGGGGGCGAAATGGCTACACCTTC
TRBJ2-7 NA TRBV7-8 CASSLENGAGEQYF TGTGCCAGCAGCTTAGAGAATGGGGCCGGGGAGCAGTACTTC
TRBJ1-5 TRBD1 TRBV5-1 CASSPTGASNQPQHF TGCGCCAGCAGCCCGACAGGGGCTAGCAATCAGCCCCAGCATTTT
TRBJ1-5 NA TRBV28 CASGQNNQPQHF TGTGCCAGCGGACAGAACAATCAGCCCCAGCATTTT
TRBJ1-5 TRBD1 TRBV19 CASSRTDRVYSNQPQHF TGTGCCAGTAGTAGGACGGACAGGGTCTATAGCAATCAGCCCCAGCATTTT
TRBJ1-2 NA TRBV25-1 CASSEGIATNRNGYTF TGTGCCAGCAGTGAAGGTATTGCTACGAACCGAAATGGCTACACCTTC
TRBJ2-5 TRBD2 TRBV27 CASRKLAGANQETQYF TGTGCCAGCAGGAAACTAGCGGGGGCCAATCAAGAGACCCAGTACTTC
TRBJ1-6 NA TRBV5-5 CASSPGESYNSPLHF TGTGCCAGCAGCCCAGGGGAATCCTATAATTCACCCCTCCACTTT
TRBJ1-3 NA TRBV7-2 CASSYQTRDTIYF TGTGCCAGCAGCTACCAAACTCGGGACACCATATATTTT
TRBJ2-7 TRBD2 TRBV9 CASSVVGGSGGEQYF TGTGCCAGCAGCGTAGTGGGAGGGAGCGGTGGCGAGCAGTACTTC
TRBJ1-2 NA TRBV9 CASSVTSRSSNYGYTF TGTGCCAGCAGCGTCACTTCCCGATCAAGTAACTATGGCTACACCTTC
TRBJ1-1 TRBD1 TRBV19 CASSIDSQGANTEAFF TGTGCCAGTAGTATAGATTCACAGGGGGCGAACACTGAAGCTTTCTTT
TRBJ2-3 TRBD2 TRBV10-1 CASSPWAGGPTDTQYF TGCGCCAGCAGTCCATGGGCGGGAGGCCCAACAGATACGCAGTATTTT
TRBJ1-2 NA TRBV19 CASSIRGQAYGYTF TGTGCCAGTAGTATAAGGGGCCAGGCCTATGGCTACACCTTC
TRBJ1-1 TRBD1 TRBV11-1 CASSTRQGGNTEAFF TGTGCCAGCAGCACACGACAGGGCGGTAACACTGAAGCTTTCTTT
TRBJ1-1 NA TRBV7-9 CASSSGGNIVTEAFF TGTGCCAGCAGCTCGGGGGGTAACATCGTCACTGAAGCTTTCTTT
TRBJ2-1 NA TRBV10-3 CAISDSVLSYNEQFF TGTGCCATCAGTGATAGCGTTCTCTCCTACAATGAGCAGTTCTTC
TRBJ2-5 TRBD1 TRBV6-5 CASNPSGQGAGTQYF TGTGCCAGCAATCCTTCGGGACAGGGGGCCGGGACCCAGTACTTC
TRBJ2-1 TRBD2 TRBV19 CASSIAGTREYNEQFF TGTGCCAGTAGTATCGCGGGGACTAGAGAATACAATGAGCAGTTCTTC
TRBJ2-3 TRBD2 TRBV19 CASSIRGGRTDTQYF TGTGCCAGTAGTATCCGGGGCGGGAGGACAGATACGCAGTATTTT
TRBJ2-3 TRBD1 TRBV27 CASTGDRGPDTQYF TGTGCCAGCACAGGGGACAGGGGCCCAGATACGCAGTATTTT
TRBJ1-1 TRBD1 TRBV9 CASSVEQGVEAFF TGTGCCAGCAGCGTAGAACAGGGGGTCGAAGCTTTCTTT
TRBJ2-7 NA TRBV5-1 CASSLGFYEQYF TGCGCCAGCAGCTTGGGTTTTTACGAGCAGTACTTC
TRBJ1-1 TRBD1 TRBV19 CASMAGTGRGNTEAFF TGTGCCAGTATGGCCGGGACAGGGAGGGGGAACACTGAAGCTTTCTTT
TRBJ2-3 TRBD1 TRBV5-1 CASSTDRATDTQYF TGCGCCAGCAGCACCGACAGGGCCACTGATACGCAGTATTTT
TRBJ2-4 NA TRBV7-8 CASSLGASQLNIQYF TGTGCCAGCAGCTTAGGAGCGAGTCAATTAAACATTCAGTACTTC